The clone carrying this TCR beta chain appeared many times. Its matching antigen is unknown. Germline V CDR1 and CDR2: SGHTA, FQGNSA. This CDR3 has 16 residues. The V and J ends lost 7 bases and 6 bases, in that order; junction bases with no gene match: 15. The source of the sample is a study of glioma-infiltrating T cells. Findings of the study overall: Above-expected tissue-blood divergence occurred in all gliomas, most in low-grade ones.

Using RNA template, CDR3s of TCR alpha and beta were amplified with iRepertoire arm-PCR. For one-step reverse transcription and amplification, about 90-450 ng of tissue mRNA or PBMC total RNA was used. Each CDR3 protein is one row after TCRdb ran MiXCR on the multiplex PCR reads. The sample has approximately 90,000 distinct CDR3 sequences; around 23% are singletons. The sequenced material came from glioma tissue, nonneoplastic brain tissue, or PBMCs (not recorded which). The receptor's source is a human donor with low-grade glioma or glioblastoma, undergoing nonglioma brain surgery, or in good health (not recorded which). V and J are TRBV7-2 and TRBJ2-3, with 8 bases matching TRBD2. CDR3 sequence: CASTHSPGGPVDTQYF. As DNA, the CDR3 is TGTGCCAGCACCCACTCCCCGGGGGGGCCGGTGGATACGCAGTATTTT.